The 17 T cell receptor beta chains reported below all come from one sample, sequenced in a study of OX40 agonist ivuxolimab in advanced cancers. Sequencing used immunoSEQ multiplex PCR; TCRdb keeps in-frame clones, though not all of them. The sample includes more than 70,000 clones, about 91% of them seen just once. The starting material was CD4+ or CD8+ T cells sorted from blood, obtained in a trial of the OX40 agonist ivuxolimab. Receptors originate from an adult with an advanced solid tumor such as melanoma, head and neck, liver or kidney cancer.

This clone was detected a few times. V gene TRBV2 combines with J gene TRBJ1-2; D is possibly TRBD1 (6 bases). This CDR3 is 15 amino acids long. The V end lost 5 bases, the J end lost 3 bases, and 16 bases lay between the germline ends. CDR1 SNHLY and CDR2 FYNNEI come from the germline V gene. The CDR3 nucleotides are TGTGCCAGCAGTCCCTCATGGGGGGCTGACTATGGCTACACCTTC. Its translation is CASSPSWGADYGYTF.

The chain combines TRBV18 with TRBJ1-4; D remains ambiguous. V lost 1 base and J 5 bases, leaving 5 bases between the germline ends. The CDR3 sequence is 13 residues long. The V gene's germline CDR1 is KGHSH and CDR2 LQKENI. The CDR3 region is CASSPLVNEKLFF. DNA of the CDR3: TGTGCCAGCTCACCACTGGTAAATGAAAAACTGTTTTTT.

V is TRBV27 and J is TRBJ2-7, with D perhaps TRBD1 (6 bases). The length of the CDR3 is 14 residues. With 5 bases removed from V and 6 bases from J, the gap between germline ends came to 17 bases. Germline V gene lookup returns CDR1 MNHEY and CDR2 SMNVEV (reference sequence). CDR3: CASSPKDSRGEQYF. CDR3 DNA sequence: TGTGCCAGCAGTCCCAAGGACAGTCGAGGCGAGCAGTACTTC.

The V and J genes are TRBV19 and TRBJ1-3; D not certain. The V end lost 4 bases, the J end lost 0 bases, and 16 bases lay between the germline ends. Germline V gives CDR1 LNHDA, CDR2 SQIVND (reference sequence). This CDR3 has 17 amino acids. The CDR3 is CASSSTGSLHSGNTIYF. In DNA form, the CDR3 reads TGTGCCAGTAGTAGCACCGGATCCCTCCACTCTGGAAACACCATATATTTT.

The table lists this clone with a count of one. This chain uses TRBV11-3 with TRBJ1-1; the match to TRBD1 covers 7 bases. The CDR3 is made up of 13 amino acids. J was trimmed by 10 bases and V by 5 bases; bases with no gene match: 10. CDR1 and CDR2 (germline): SGHNT, YENEEA. CDR3 sequence reads: CASSRQGGEGAFF. The CDR3 DNA reads TGTGCCAGCAGCCGTCAGGGGGGCGAGGGAGCTTTCTTT.

The chain joins TRBV30 to TRBJ2-5; 7 nucleotides line up with TRBD2. CDR3 length: 13 residues. V was clipped by 4 bases and J by 4 bases; unmatched bases: 6. Germline V gene sequence: CDR1 GTSNPN, CDR2 SVGIG (reference sequence). The CDR3 spells CAWNAGVSETQYF. The DNA of the CDR3 is TGTGCCTGGAATGCGGGAGTCTCAGAGACCCAGTACTTC. Variable domain in full (rest from reference TRBV30 and TRBJ2-5): SQTIHQWPATLVQPVGSPLSLECTVEGTSNPNLYWYRQAAGRGLQLLFYSVGIGQISSEVPQNLSASRPQDRQFILSSKKLLLSDSGFYLCAWNAGVSETQYFGPGTRLLVL.

The chain employs TRBV7-2 and TRBJ1-1; 9 positions agree with TRBD1. From germline, CDR1 is SGHTA and CDR2 FQGNSA. CDR3 length: 17 amino acids. Trimming removed 3 bases from V and 1 base from J; junction bases left unmatched: 9. CDR3: CASSLGPGQGTNTEAFF. The CDR3 DNA follows: TGTGCCAGCAGCTTGGGGCCGGGACAGGGAACGAACACTGAAGCTTTCTTT.

The genes are TRBV28 and TRBJ2-1, with D possibly TRBD1 on 7 matching bases. Germline V gene data show CDR1 as MDHEN and CDR2 as SYDVKM. V gave up 5 bases and J gave up 9 bases, with 20 bases separating them. CDR3 length equals 15 residues. As DNA, the CDR3 is TGTGCCAGCAGTACGTCAGGGGGAGGTTGGACTGAGCAGTTCTTC. It specifies CASSTSGGGWTEQFF. The whole variable domain, remainder taken from reference TRBV28 and TRBJ2-1, is DVKVTQSSRYLVKRTGEKVFLECVQDMDHENMFWYRQDPGLGLRLIYFSYDVKMKEKGDIPEGYSVSREKKERFSLILESASTNQTSMYLCASSTSGGGWTEQFFGPGTRLTVL.

This chain uses TRBV25-1 with TRBJ1-1; D call uncertain. V was pared by 6 bases and J by 0 bases, with 8 bases between. The germline gives CDR1 MGHDK, CDR2 SYGVNS. There are 13 residues in the CDR3. The CDR3 loop is CASREGLNTEAFF. The CDR3 DNA sequence: TGTGCCAGCAGGGAGGGCCTGAACACTGAAGCTTTCTTT.

Comment on this clone: An end of the junction does not agree with germline; a read error may underlie this. J is TRBJ1-6 and V is TRBV7-9; D is unclear. Looked up from germline, CDR1 is SEHNR and CDR2 is FQNEAQ (reference sequence). The length of the CDR3 is 13 residues. CDR3 nucleotides: TGTGCCAGCAGCTTATTACAGAATTCACCCTTCCACTTT. Its translation is CASSLLQNSPFHF.

CDR3 nucleotide sequence: TGCGCCAGCAGCTTGGCCGGAGGGGGCGCGGGGACCGGGGAGCTGTTTTTT. It encodes CASSLAGGGAGTGELFF. The rearrangement links TRBV5-1 to TRBJ2-2; perhaps TRBD1 as D (7 bases). Germline values: CDR1 SGHRS, CDR2 YFSETQ. Trimming took off 0 bases at V and 5 bases at J, with 17 bases between the two ends. This CDR3 spans 17 amino acids.

In its sample, this clone was seen once. The V and J genes are TRBV5-1 and TRBJ2-7; D possibly corresponds to TRBD1 (5 bases). Germline CDR1 is SGHRS and CDR2 is YFSETQ. The CDR3 consists of 11 residues. V was trimmed by 5 bases and J by 3 bases, leaving 6 bases between them. Written as DNA, the CDR3 is TGCGCCAGCAGTGACAGCTACGAGCAGTACTTC. It is translated as CASSDSYEQYF. The variable domain in full, with the rest retrieved from reference TRBV5-1 and TRBJ2-7, is KAGVTQTPRYLIKTRGQQVTLSCSPISGHRSVSWYQQTPGQGLQFLFEYFSETQRNKGNFPGRFSGRQFSNSRSEMNVSTLELGDSALYLCASSDSYEQYFGPGTRLTVT.

The chain has TRBV5-1 and TRBJ1-3; maybe TRBD1 (5 bases). CDR1 and CDR2 (germline): SGHRS, YFSETQ. The CDR3 contains 14 residues. V was cut by 2 bases and J by 2 bases, with 8 bases left in between. The CDR3 sequence: CASSLMGAGNTIYF. DNA of the CDR3: TGCGCCAGCAGCTTAATGGGGGCTGGAAACACCATATATTTT.

This sequence joins TRBV5-1 and TRBJ1-3; no reliable D call. Per germline, CDR1 SGHRS and CDR2 YFSETQ. Trimming shortened V by 4 bases and J by 0 bases, and 14 bases separated the two germline ends. This CDR3 region has 16 residues. CDR3 residues: CASSPGLTYSGNTIYF. In nucleotides, the CDR3 is TGCGCCAGCAGCCCCGGCCTCACCTACTCTGGAAACACCATATATTTT.

This chain uses TRBV2 with TRBJ2-7; 9 bases fit TRBD1. V lost 8 bases and J lost 5; bases outside the gene matches: 4. Germline CDR1 is SNHLY and CDR2 is FYNNEI. This CDR3 region has 12 residues. CDR3 sequence: CASRDRVHEQYF. DNA of the CDR3: TGTGCCAGCCGGGACAGGGTCCACGAGCAGTACTTC.

The J gene is TRBJ2-1, the V gene TRBV5-1; 9 bases agree with TRBD1. CDR1 is SGHRS, CDR2 YFSETQ, per germline. Losses at the gene ends were 1 base for V and 2 bases for J; bases not matched to a gene: 4. The CDR3 consists of 16 residues. The CDR3 coding sequence is TGCGCCAGCAGCTTGAATTGGGACAGGGCCTACAATGAGCAGTTCTTC. Residues: CASSLNWDRAYNEQFF.

This clone was counted a few times. Other nucleotide sequences from this sample produce the same CDR3. The chain employs TRBV30 and TRBJ2-3; the D is unclear. V was cut by 5 bases and J by 2 bases, with 5 bases left in between. The CDR3 covers 11 residues. Germline CDR1 is GTSNPN and CDR2 is SVGIG (reference sequence). CDR3 region: CAWGTTDTQYF. DNA for the CDR3: TGTGCCTGGGGCACCACAGATACGCAGTATTTT.